The present entry profiles one T cell receptor (beta chain) with its context. The antigen remains undetermined. The data are from a study of T cells after yellow fever vaccination. General study points: When the response was secondary, it was weaker but reached its peak faster, day 5 versus 15.

CDR1 is SGHKS and CDR2 is YYEKEE in the germline V gene (reference sequence). Between the trimmed V and J ends, which lost 0 bases and 1 base, there was a span of 8 bases. The length of the CDR3 is 15 residues. MiXCR, run by TCRdb on the 5' RACE reads, gives a single entry per CDR3 protein. The sample carries about 510,000 distinct CDR3 sequences, 20% to 25% recorded once. This TCR was sampled from a man between 18 and 35 years old who received the YFV17D yellow fever vaccine. Specimen: PBMCs, collected less than 25 days after the first yellow fever vaccination. The rearrangement links TRBV5-5 to TRBJ2-1; D unclear. CDR3 sequence reads: CASSLATESYNEQFF. CDR3 DNA: TGTGCCAGCAGCTTGGCGACGGAATCCTACAATGAGCAGTTCTTC.